This T cell receptor (beta chain) was sequenced during a study of beta chain features in type 1 diabetes. This clone occurred a few times. What it binds is not known. Germline V gene data show CDR1 as KGHSH and CDR2 as LQKENI. V was pared by 2 bases and J by 7 bases, with 15 bases between. The CDR3 sequence is 16 residues long. Sampling consisted of one heparinised blood draw per donor, averaging about 116 mL. The whole isolated RNA underwent reverse transcription, so sequencing captured expressed TCRB transcripts. Approximately 3.5 million reads per sample were averaged for naive, central memory and regulatory samples. The method was immunoSEQ multiplex PCR; TCRdb's version includes in-frame clones alone and lacks a portion of them. In the table there are a few hundred thousand clones, approximately 10% of which are singletons. Findings and limits, study-wide: Using cDNA template may skew counts toward highly expressing activated cells. The similarity of naive, central memory and Treg TCRB repertoires appeared greater among patients than among healthy donors. TCRB CDR3s from Type 1 diabetes patients were moderately but significantly shorter in all four CD4+ subsets.

Material for sequencing was naive CD4+ T cells from blood. This TCR came from a man under 40 with type 1 diabetes. This rearrangement joins TRBV18 to TRBJ1-6, with unresolved D. The CDR3 DNA sequence: TGTGCCAGCTCACCAGCGGGGATCCACCCAAATTCACCCCTCCACTTT. Its translation: CASSPAGIHPNSPLHF.